Presented here are 26 T cell receptor beta chains from one specimen sequenced in a study of long-term antiretroviral therapy in people with HIV. Sequencing used immunoSEQ v3.0 at survey level. The protocol was immunoSEQ multiplex PCR, while the TCRdb copy is restricted to in-frame clones and leaves out a portion. The sample contains just over 20,000 clones, approximately 80% of which appear only once. The source material was unsorted PBMCs, sampled 0.5 years after starting antiretroviral therapy. Every receptor here comes from a young man with HIV.

The chain recombines TRBV15 with TRBJ1-2, with TRBD1 as a possible D gene (5 bases). The V gene lost 0 bases and the J gene lost 3 bases, with 14 bases spanning the gap. The CDR3 is 16 amino acids. Germline CDR1 reads LNHNV; CDR2 reads YYDKDF (reference sequence). In nucleotides, the CDR3 is TGTGCCACCAGCAGAGATAAATCAGGGATTGACTATGGCTACACCTTC. Protein sequence: CATSRDKSGIDYGYTF.

The rearrangement links TRBV21-1 to TRBJ1-5; the listed D gene, TRBD1, was not tested against the DNA. TRBV21-1 counts as a pseudogene. The CDR3 runs to 21 residues. CDR3 loop: CASSKRSWGRQGAYSNQPQHF. CDR3 DNA: TGTGCCAGCAGCAAAAGGAGCTGGGGGCGTCAGGGGGCTTATAGCAATCAGCCCCAGCATTTT.

The chain combines TRBV11-2 with TRBJ2-5, with TRBD1 identical over 10 bases. This CDR3 has 15 residues. With 5 bases clipped from V and 2 bases from J, the junction kept 5 bases outside the gene matches. CDR1 and CDR2 (germline): SGHAT, FQNNGV. CDR3 residues: CASSPGTGAQETQYF. Written as DNA, the CDR3 is TGTGCCAGCAGCCCAGGGACAGGGGCACAAGAGACCCAGTACTTC.

The rearrangement uses TRBV14 and TRBJ1-4, with D perhaps TRBD1 (5 bases). Trimming took 8 bases from V and 5 from J, leaving 9 bases between them. This CDR3 region has 12 residues. Germline CDR1 reads SGHDN; CDR2 reads FVKESK. The CDR3 nucleotides are TGTGCCAGCGCGGGGCTAAATGAAAAACTGTTTTTT. It encodes CASAGLNEKLFF.

V is TRBV10-3 and J is TRBJ1-5, with 8 bases identical to TRBD1. The CDR3 loop spans 15 amino acids. Germline CDR1 reads ENHRY; CDR2 reads SYGVKD. The J segment lost 1 base and the V segment lost 5 bases, leaving 4 bases of the junction unmatched. The CDR3 nucleotides are TGTGCCATCAGTTCCGGGACAGGAAGCAATCAGCCCCAGCATTTT. Translation: CAISSGTGSNQPQHF.

The genes are TRBV5-1 and TRBJ2-2; D ambiguous. Trimming stripped 0 bases from V and 3 bases from J, with 6 bases between. Germline loops: CDR1 SGHRS, CDR2 YFSETQ. CDR3 size: 14 residues. The CDR3 is CASSLVRDTGELFF. The CDR3, as DNA: TGCGCCAGCAGCTTGGTCCGGGACACCGGGGAGCTGTTTTTT.

The chain couples TRBV5-5 to TRBJ1-3, with D possibly TRBD1 on 6 matching bases. In germline, CDR1 is SGHKS, CDR2 YYEKEE (reference sequence). With 1 base removed from V and 2 bases from J, the gap between germline ends came to 10 bases. This CDR3 region has 15 residues. CDR3 bases: TGTGCCAGCAGCTTGCAGGGGTTCCCTGGAAACACCATATATTTT. Translation gives CASSLQGFPGNTIYF.

This chain joins TRBV6-5 and TRBJ2-7; 7 nucleotides align to TRBD1. The CDR3 totals 16 residues. V shed 0 bases, J shed 0 bases, and the junction held 5 bases outside the gene matches. Germline V CDR1 and CDR2: MNHEY, SVGAGI. CDR3 sequence reads: CASSYSNRGSSYEQYF. The CDR3 DNA sequence: TGTGCCAGCAGTTACTCGAACAGGGGTAGCTCCTACGAGCAGTACTTC.

This clone showed up just once. The chain joins TRBV6-6 to TRBJ1-5; no firm D call. CDR3 length: 14 residues. Between the trimmed V and J ends, which lost 8 bases and 0 bases, there was a span of 11 bases. CDR1 and CDR2 from the germline V gene are MNHNY and SVGAGI (reference sequence). CDR3 region: CASWETASNQPQHF. The CDR3 DNA is TGTGCCAGCTGGGAGACGGCTAGCAATCAGCCCCAGCATTTT.

This rearrangement joins TRBV18 to TRBJ1-1, with a tentative D call TRBD1 (5 bases). The V gene lost 3 bases and the J gene lost 4 bases, with 18 bases spanning the gap. This CDR3 spans 16 amino acids. Germline V gene sequence: CDR1 KGHSH, CDR2 LQKENI. CDR3 in amino acids: CASSPSLAGGGTEAFF. The CDR3 nucleotides read TGTGCCAGCTCACCTTCGCTCGCGGGGGGTGGCACTGAAGCTTTCTTT. The complete variable domain, with remaining parts taken from reference TRBV18 and TRBJ1-1, reads NAGVMQNPRHLVRRRGQEARLRCSPMKGHSHVYWYRQLPEEGLKFMVYLQKENIIDESGMPKERFSAEFPKEGPSILRIQQVVRGDSAAYFCASSPSLAGGGTEAFFGQGTRLTVV.

The chain employs TRBV7-2 and TRBJ2-2, with D perhaps matching TRBD2 (7 bases). Trimming cost V 1 base and J 5 bases, with 14 bases left between them. CDR1 is SGHTA, CDR2 FQGNSA, per germline. The CDR3 has 16 residues. CDR3 coding DNA: TGTGCCAGCAGCTTAGGCGGGGGCTTCAATACCGGGGAGCTGTTTTTT. This gives the protein CASSLGGGFNTGELFF.

The V and J genes are TRBV28 and TRBJ1-5; no reliable D call. This CDR3 is built from 12 residues. Deletions cut 3 bases from V and 7 bases from J, with 7 bases between. In germline, CDR1 is MDHEN, CDR2 SYDVKM. In DNA, the CDR3 is TGTGCCAGCAGTTTTATAGGGCAGCCCCAGCATTTT. The encoded protein is CASSFIGQPQHF.

V gene TRBV6-1 combines with J gene TRBJ1-2; D ambiguous. The CDR3 consists of 13 residues. Per the germline V gene, CDR1 is MNHNS and CDR2 is SASEGT. V was clipped by 7 bases and J by 5 bases, with 14 bases between them. The CDR3 here is CASNRRPDYGYTF. The DNA of the CDR3 is TGTGCCAGCAACCGTCGGCCTGATTATGGCTACACCTTC.

The rearrangement links TRBV9 to TRBJ2-1; the match to TRBD2 covers 12 bases. This CDR3 has 16 amino acids. The V gene end was trimmed by 4 bases and the J gene end by 8 bases; junction bases not matched to a gene: 10. Germline V gene sequence: CDR1 SGDLS, CDR2 YYNGEE. DNA of the CDR3: TGTGCCAGCAGCCAATCTAGCGGGGGGGCCAATTATGAGCAGTTCTTC. As protein: CASSQSSGGANYEQFF.

V and J are TRBV7-3 and TRBJ2-2; no reliable D call. Germline V CDR1 and CDR2: SGHTA, FQGTGA. This CDR3 spans 14 amino acids. Deletions cut 5 bases from V and 4 bases from J, with 11 bases between. The CDR3 protein is CASSVDIPTGELFF. CDR3 nucleotide sequence: TGTGCCAGCAGCGTCGACATACCCACCGGGGAGCTGTTTTTT.

The chain carries TRBV25-1 and TRBJ2-1; 9 bases line up with TRBD2. The J segment lost 9 bases and the V segment lost 3 bases, leaving 12 bases of the junction unmatched. Looked up from germline, CDR1 is MGHDK and CDR2 is SYGVNS. The CDR3 runs to 16 residues. CDR3 protein: CASSEGVTSGGGEQFF. In DNA form, the CDR3 reads TGTGCCAGCAGTGAGGGCGTGACTAGCGGCGGTGGTGAGCAGTTCTTC.

The chain joins TRBV28 to TRBJ2-1, with 7 bases identical to TRBD1. The germline gives CDR1 MDHEN, CDR2 SYDVKM. The CDR3 extends over 14 amino acids. J gave up 3 bases and V 3 bases, and 2 bases lay outside the gene matches. The CDR3 sequence: CASSFTGVYNEQFF. CDR3 coding DNA: TGTGCCAGCAGTTTCACAGGGGTCTACAATGAGCAGTTCTTC.

The rearrangement links TRBV27 to TRBJ1-3; tentatively, D is TRBD1 (5 bases). The V end lost 3 bases, the J end lost 0 bases, and 12 bases lay between the germline ends. CDR1 MNHEY and CDR2 SMNVEV come from the germline V gene (reference sequence). This CDR3 region has 16 residues. The CDR3 protein is CASSLKDGTSGNTIYF. DNA of the CDR3: TGTGCCAGCAGTTTGAAGGACGGGACCTCTGGAAACACCATATATTTT.

The CDR3 nucleotides read TGTGCCAGCAGCCAGGACAGGGCAATCACAAACATTCAGTACTTC. Encoded protein: CASSQDRAITNIQYF. The chain is built from TRBV5-4 and TRBJ2-4; 8 bases map to TRBD1. This CDR3 has 15 amino acids. Germline CDR1 and CDR2: SGHNT and YYREEE (reference sequence). The junction had 9 bases not matched to a gene; V was cut back by 4 bases and J by 6 bases.

The CDR3 nucleotides are TGTGCCAGCTCAGGATCTGCGGGGGACAGGGCCTACAATGAGCAGTTCTTC. As protein: CASSGSAGDRAYNEQFF. The chain couples TRBV18 to TRBJ2-1; 9 nucleotides match TRBD1. The V gene end was trimmed by 5 bases and the J gene end by 2 bases; junction bases not matched to a gene: 10. Per germline, CDR1 KGHSH and CDR2 LQKENI. CDR3 length: 17 residues.

The J gene is TRBJ2-7, the V gene TRBV5-1, with TRBD2 matching 12 bases. The trim removed 1 base at V and 3 bases at J, leaving 8 bases unmatched. This CDR3 has 17 residues. Germline assignment: CDR1 SGHRS and CDR2 YFSETQ. Written as DNA, the CDR3 is TGCGCCAGCAGCTTGCCTAGCGGGGGGGCTTACCTCTACGAGCAGTACTTC. Residues: CASSLPSGGAYLYEQYF.

The J gene is TRBJ2-7, the V gene TRBV13; 7 bases map to TRBD1. After removal of 5 bases from V and 0 bases from J, the junction contained 10 bases not matched to a gene. CDR1 is PRHDT and CDR2 is FYEKMQ in the germline V gene (reference sequence). The CDR3 has 16 amino acids. The CDR3 sequence is CASSKGDRDRSYEQYF. The CDR3 bases are TGTGCCAGCAGCAAGGGCGACAGGGATCGCTCCTACGAGCAGTACTTC.

The genes are TRBV7-3 and TRBJ2-7; 8 positions match TRBD1. Trimming removed 5 bases from V and 2 bases from J; junction bases left unmatched: 8. This CDR3 comprises 15 residues. Germline V lookup: CDR1 SGHTA, CDR2 FQGTGA. CDR3 nucleotides: TGTGCCAGCAGCGTGTCCGGGACAGGTCCCTACGAGCAGTACTTC. It translates to CASSVSGTGPYEQYF.

V usage is TRBV5-1 and J usage is TRBJ2-5, with TRBD2 as a possible D gene (6 bases). Looked up from germline, CDR1 is SGHRS and CDR2 is YFSETQ. Trimming took off 3 bases at V and 6 bases at J, with 12 bases between the two ends. The CDR3 contains 13 residues. This CDR3 reads CASSSMGGQTQYF. CDR3 DNA sequence: TGCGCCAGCAGCTCCATGGGGGGACAGACCCAGTACTTC.

In this sample, this clone turned up a few times. The rearrangement uses TRBV7-9 and TRBJ2-2, with D possibly matching TRBD2 (6 bases). The CDR3 totals 15 residues. Germline values: CDR1 SEHNR, CDR2 FQNEAQ (reference sequence). V was shortened by 5 bases and J by 9 bases, with 19 bases between the two germline ends. CDR3 protein: CASSPFGGASRELFF. CDR3 DNA: TGTGCCAGCAGCCCCTTTGGAGGGGCATCCCGGGAGCTGTTTTTT. The whole variable domain, filled in from reference TRBV7-9 and TRBJ2-2, reads DTGVSQNPRHKITKRGQNVTFRCDPISEHNRLYWYRQTLGQGPEFLTYFQNEAQLEKSRLLSDRFSAERPKGSFSTLEIQRTEQGDSAMYLCASSPFGGASRELFFGEGSRLTVL.

This chain joins TRBV5-6 and TRBJ2-7; TRBD2 matches at 8 bases. This CDR3 is 13 amino acids long. From germline, CDR1 is SGHDT and CDR2 YYEEEE. With V trimmed by 7 bases and J by 5 bases, 8 bases remained unmatched. DNA of the CDR3: TGTGCCAGCGACCGGGGGGGAATGGACGAGCAGTACTTC. It yields the protein CASDRGGMDEQYF. Looking up the rest from reference TRBV5-6 and TRBJ2-7 gives the full variable domain: DAGVTQSPTHLIKTRGQQVTLRCSPKSGHDTVSWYQQALGQGPQFIFQYYEEEERQRGNFPDRFSGHQFPNYSSELNVNALLLGDSALYLCASDRGGMDEQYFGPGTRLTVT.